The 23 T cell receptor beta chains below all came from one sample that was sequenced in a study of T-cell reconstitution after alpha-beta-depleted transplantation in children (dated by TCRdb to about 2016). The sample's treatment or condition label is to be understood as: allogeneic hematopoietic cell transplantation with graft depleted of TCRalphabeta T cells and CD19 B cells. Libraries were prepared through PCR. Sequenced using an Illumina HiSeq 2500. TCR libraries were prepared with molecular barcoding, using unique molecular identifiers to normalize TCRbeta repertoire quantification. TCRdb cleaned the public reads at Q25 with fastp, built clones with MiXCR and kept in-frame beta chains. Rows are combined by CDR3 protein, so each entry shows the most common genes and DNA. Counted in this sample were some 840,000 distinct CDR3 sequences; 16% of them appeared once. Approximately 4.5% of the sample is in the top ten clones.

Sequenced here: PBMCs, mostly from graft donor cells, sampled 360 days after TCRalphabeta/CD19-depleted stem cell transplant. The receptors here all came from a male patient under 18 who had a stem cell transplant for acute lymphoblastic leukemia, so the T cells may come from the graft donor.

The V gene is TRBV18, the J gene TRBJ2-5, with D perhaps matching TRBD1 or TRBD2 (5 bases each). Germline-derived CDR1 and CDR2 are KGHSH and LQKENI. V lost 4 bases, J lost 5 bases, and 17 bases lay in between. The CDR3 runs to 15 residues. CDR3 amino acids: CASSHVQRGWETQYF. In DNA, the CDR3 is TGTGCCAGCTCACACGTCCAACGGGGCTGGGAGACCCAGTACTTC. Looking up the rest from reference TRBV18 and TRBJ2-5 gives the full variable domain: NAGVMQNPRHLVRRRGQEARLRCSPMKGHSHVYWYRQLPEEGLKFMVYLQKENIIDESGMPKERFSAEFPKEGPSILRIQQVVRGDSAAYFCASSHVQRGWETQYFGPGTRLLVL.

The chain uses TRBV29-1 and TRBJ2-3, with D hard to call. V dropped 4 bases and J dropped 1 base, with 6 bases sitting between them. Germline CDR1 reads SQVTM; CDR2 reads ANQGSEA. The CDR3 length is 12 residues. CDR3 loop: CSVVAGTDTQYF. The CDR3 bases are TGCAGCGTTGTGGCGGGCACAGATACGCAGTATTTT.

This clonotype has more than one count but fewer than ten. The gene calls are TRBV15 and TRBJ2-3, with D uncertain. CDR1 is LNHNV, CDR2 YYDKDF, per germline (reference sequence). CDR3 length: 14 amino acids. V was trimmed by 3 bases and J by 4 bases, leaving 11 bases between them. This CDR3 reads CATSRGREPDTQYF. DNA for the CDR3: TGTGCCACCAGCAGGGGCAGAGAACCAGATACGCAGTATTTT. Filled out from reference TRBV15 and TRBJ2-3, the complete variable domain reads DAMVIQNPRYQVTQFGKPVTLSCSQTLNHNVMYWYQQKSSQAPKLLFHYYDKDFNNEADTPDNFQSRRPNTSFCFLDIRSPGLGDTAMYLCATSRGREPDTQYFGPGTRLTVL.

This clonotype has just a few counts. The V and J genes are TRBV7-8 and TRBJ2-2; the match to TRBD2 covers 8 bases. The CDR3 contains 17 residues. Unmatched junction bases numbered 10, after V lost 1 base and J lost 6 bases. The V gene's germline CDR1 is SGHVS and CDR2 FQNEAQ. The CDR3 here is CASSLEGTGRAAGELFF. As DNA, the CDR3 is TGTGCCAGCAGCTTAGAGGGGACCGGGAGGGCCGCCGGGGAGCTGTTTTTT.

This clonotype was detected a few times. CDR3 residues: CASSLTPGTGGETQYF. The CDR3 region has the DNA TGCGCCAGCAGCTTGACTCCCGGGACAGGGGGGGAGACCCAGTACTTC. The gene calls are TRBV5-1 and TRBJ2-5, with 11 bases lining up with TRBD1. Looked up from germline, CDR1 is SGHRS and CDR2 is YFSETQ. The CDR3 consists of 16 residues. Germline trimming cut 1 base from V and 5 bases from J; bases unmatched to any gene: 7.

The table lists this clonotype with many counts. This sequence joins TRBV5-1 and TRBJ2-3; TRBD2 matches at 8 bases. After removal of 3 bases from V and 7 bases from J, the junction contained 13 bases not matched to a gene. The germline V gene encodes CDR1 SGHRS and CDR2 YFSETQ. The CDR3 runs 16 residues. The CDR3 spells CASSSLSGSLSHTQYF. CDR3 bases: TGCGCCAGCAGCTCTCTAAGCGGGAGTCTCTCGCATACGCAGTATTTT.

This clonotype turned up a few times. V is TRBV20-1 and J is TRBJ2-4; D may be TRBD1 (6 bases). Trimming pared 8 bases from V and 5 bases from J, leaving 16 bases between. Germline V gives CDR1 DFQATT, CDR2 SNEGSKA (reference sequence). The CDR3 is 13 amino acids. In nucleotides, the CDR3 is TGCAGTTCGACACAGGGACGGGAAAACATTCAGTACTTC. Translating it yields CSSTQGRENIQYF.

In this sample, this clonotype turned up a few times. CDR3 loop: CASSSLEETQYF. DNA of the CDR3: TGTGCCAGCAGTTCCTTAGAAGAGACCCAGTACTTC. The rearrangement links TRBV9 to TRBJ2-5; D is unresolved. The CDR3 sequence is 12 residues long. Between the trimmed V and J ends, which lost 5 bases and 3 bases, there was a span of 8 bases. Germline V gene sequence: CDR1 SGDLS, CDR2 YYNGEE.

This clonotype has only a few counts. The genes are TRBV5-1 and TRBJ2-7, with 13 bases fitting TRBD2. Unmatched junction bases numbered 10, after V lost 4 bases and J lost 0 bases. CDR3 length equals 18 residues. The germline gives CDR1 SGHRS, CDR2 YFSETQ. CDR3 sequence (DNA): TGCGCCAGCAGCCCTGGCGGACTAGCGGGAGTTCACTCCTACGAGCAGTACTTC. As protein: CASSPGGLAGVHSYEQYF.

This clonotype was counted at least ten times. The chain is built from TRBV5-1 and TRBJ1-1; D not certain. Between the trimmed V and J ends, which lost 1 base and 1 base, there was a span of 11 bases. The V gene's germline CDR1 is SGHRS and CDR2 YFSETQ. This CDR3 region has 15 residues. In DNA, the CDR3 is TGCGCCAGCAGCTTGTGGGCGCCGGGGAACACTGAAGCTTTCTTT. It codes for CASSLWAPGNTEAFF.

In its sample, this clonotype was seen many times. J is TRBJ2-1 and V is TRBV5-1; tentative D call: TRBD2 (5 bases). Trimming removed 2 bases at V and 11 bases at J, with 29 bases between. The CDR3 extends over 18 amino acids. Germline-derived CDR1 and CDR2 are SGHRS and YFSETQ. The CDR3 DNA reads TGCGCCAGCAGCTTAATGGGTTTGTTAGCGTTCCCTTTCTATCAGCAGTTCTTC. This gives the protein CASSLMGLLAFPFYQQFF.

This rearrangement joins TRBV12-3 or TRBV12-4 to TRBJ2-1, with D perhaps TRBD2 (6 bases). The CDR3 is 15 amino acids. Trimming took off 6 bases at V and 3 bases at J, with 15 bases between the two ends. CDR3 loop: CASSHRERGYNEQFF. DNA of the CDR3: TGTGCCAGCAGCCACCGGGAGAGAGGCTACAATGAGCAGTTCTTC.

The gene calls are TRBV2 and TRBJ2-5, with 14 nucleotides matching TRBD2. The CDR3 loop spans 16 amino acids. The germline V gene has CDR1 SNHLY and CDR2 FYNNEI. J gave up 5 bases and V 8 bases, and 10 bases lay outside the gene matches. CDR3 amino acids: CASAIPGLAGAETQYF. The CDR3 DNA reads as TGTGCCAGCGCTATACCGGGACTAGCGGGAGCGGAGACCCAGTACTTC.

This clonotype turned up a few times. The chain has TRBV5-1 and TRBJ2-6; D gene uncertain. CDR3 length: 16 residues. Germline V lookup: CDR1 SGHRS, CDR2 YFSETQ. V lost 0 bases and J lost 0, with 7 bases in between. The DNA for the CDR3 is TGCGCCAGCAGCTTGGGCTCTCTCTCTGGGGCCAACGTCCTGACTTTC. It codes for CASSLGSLSGANVLTF.

This clonotype occurred a few times. The chain joins TRBV9 to TRBJ2-1; D unresolved. V was pared by 0 bases and J by 4 bases, with 11 bases between. The CDR3 has 15 amino acids. Germline V gene sequence: CDR1 SGDLS, CDR2 YYNGEE. The CDR3 spells CASSVGQQPYNEQFF. The CDR3, as DNA: TGTGCCAGCAGCGTAGGGCAGCAACCGTACAATGAGCAGTTCTTC. Based on the CDR3 plus reference TRBV9 and TRBJ2-1, the full variable domain is DSGVTQTPKHLITATGQRVTLRCSPRSGDLSVYWYQQSLDQGLQFLIQYYNGEERAKGNILERFSAQQFPDLHSELNLSSLELGDSALYFCASSVGQQPYNEQFFGPGTRLTVL.

The CDR3 sequence is CASSLLTKLAGPPEQFF. CDR3 coding DNA: TGTGCCAGCAGCCTCCTTACGAAACTAGCGGGCCCCCCAGAGCAGTTCTTC. The chain recombines TRBV11-2 with TRBJ2-1; 9 nucleotides agree with TRBD2. CDR1 is SGHAT, CDR2 FQNNGV, per germline. V shed 5 bases, J shed 10 bases, and the junction held 18 bases outside the gene matches. The CDR3 has 17 amino acids.

The chain combines TRBV2 with TRBJ1-2; 8 bases line up with TRBD1. This CDR3 comprises 15 residues. With 1 base clipped from V and 3 bases from J, the junction kept 4 bases outside the gene matches. Germline V CDR1 and CDR2: SNHLY, FYNNEI. The CDR3 spells CASSEGTGLYYGYTF. CDR3 in DNA: TGTGCCAGCAGTGAAGGGACAGGGCTCTACTATGGCTACACCTTC.

The gene calls are TRBV4-1 and TRBJ2-1, with a weak D call TRBD2 (5 bases). The length of the CDR3 is 12 residues. Per the germline V gene, CDR1 is MGHRA and CDR2 is YSYEKL. Trimming removed 1 base at V and 10 bases at J, with 8 bases between. The CDR3 spells CASSQVSGEQFF. The CDR3 nucleotides are TGCGCCAGCAGCCAAGTCTCGGGAGAGCAGTTCTTC.

The chain joins TRBV7-9 to TRBJ2-6; D remains unclear. The germline V and J ends were trimmed by 6 bases and 3 bases, with 6 bases remaining between them. The CDR3 has 13 amino acids. Germline-derived CDR1 and CDR2 are SEHNR and FQNEAQ (reference sequence). CDR3 coding DNA: TGTGCCAGCAGACCCCGTGGGGCCAACGTCCTGACTTTC. This sequence encodes CASRPRGANVLTF.

The chain carries TRBV5-1 and TRBJ2-1, with D unresolved. Looked up from germline, CDR1 is SGHRS and CDR2 is YFSETQ. V was shortened by 2 bases and J by 1 base, with 7 bases between the two germline ends. The CDR3 extends over 14 amino acids. The CDR3 region is CASSFWGSYNEQFF. DNA of the CDR3: TGCGCCAGCAGCTTCTGGGGTTCCTACAATGAGCAGTTCTTC. The full variable domain, its missing parts supplied by reference TRBV5-1 and TRBJ2-1, is KAGVTQTPRYLIKTRGQQVTLSCSPISGHRSVSWYQQTPGQGLQFLFEYFSETQRNKGNFPGRFSGRQFSNSRSEMNVSTLELGDSALYLCASSFWGSYNEQFFGPGTRLTVL.

This clonotype was detected a few times. The chain recombines TRBV15 with TRBJ2-1; no definite D call. Germline V lookup: CDR1 LNHNV, CDR2 YYDKDF (reference sequence). Trimming left V 2 bases short and J 9 bases short, with 20 bases between. CDR3 length equals 16 residues. The CDR3 sequence is CATSRPTSSFLAEQFF. The CDR3 bases are TGTGCCACCAGCAGACCGACATCCTCTTTCTTGGCTGAGCAGTTCTTC.

This clonotype was observed a handful of times. The chain uses TRBV4-1 and TRBJ2-7; the match to TRBD1 covers 8 bases. CDR1 is MGHRA and CDR2 is YSYEKL in the germline V gene. The CDR3 runs to 15 residues. V lost 1 base and J lost 7; bases outside the gene matches: 9. This CDR3 is CASSQGQGPAGEQYF. CDR3 in DNA: TGCGCCAGCAGCCAAGGACAGGGGCCCGCGGGGGAGCAGTACTTC.

This clonotype was found many times. This chain uses TRBV28 with TRBJ2-4; the match to TRBD2 covers 8 bases. The J segment lost 9 bases and the V segment lost 5 bases, leaving 9 bases of the junction unmatched. This CDR3 spans 14 amino acids. From germline, CDR1 is MDHEN and CDR2 SYDVKM. For the CDR3, the DNA is TGTGCCAGCAGTCATACCCCAGGGACTAGCATTCAGTACTTC. Encoded protein: CASSHTPGTSIQYF.